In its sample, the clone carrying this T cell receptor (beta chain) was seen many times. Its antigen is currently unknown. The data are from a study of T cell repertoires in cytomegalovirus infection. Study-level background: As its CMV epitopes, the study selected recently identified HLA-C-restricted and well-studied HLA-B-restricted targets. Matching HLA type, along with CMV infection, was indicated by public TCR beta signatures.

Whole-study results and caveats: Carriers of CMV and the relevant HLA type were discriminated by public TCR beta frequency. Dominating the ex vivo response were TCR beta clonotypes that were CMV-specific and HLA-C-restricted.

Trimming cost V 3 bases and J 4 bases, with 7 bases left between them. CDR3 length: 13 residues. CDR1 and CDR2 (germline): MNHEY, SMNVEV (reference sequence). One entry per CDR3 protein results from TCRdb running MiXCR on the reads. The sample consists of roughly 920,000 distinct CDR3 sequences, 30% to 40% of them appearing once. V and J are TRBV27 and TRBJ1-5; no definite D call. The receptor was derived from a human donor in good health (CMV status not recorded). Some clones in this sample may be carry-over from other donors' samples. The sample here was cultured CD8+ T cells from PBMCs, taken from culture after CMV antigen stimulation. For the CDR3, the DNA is TGTGCCAGCAGTTTCGGTGATAATCAGCCCCAGCATTTT. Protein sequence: CASSFGDNQPQHF.